These 3 T cell receptor beta chains share one sample of origin, sequenced in a study of T cell responses to AZD1222 COVID-19 vaccine (TCRdb year 2021). Libraries were prepared through the immunoSEQ multiplex PCR assay. This is the immuneACCESS table as TCRdb keeps it, with only in-frame sequences that have V and J called. A part of the clones is gone; compared with another copy, unresolved V genes explain less than half, and the rest is unexplained. This sample is represented by some 110,000 clones; around 90% of them were singletons. About 4.8% of the sample is held by the ten biggest clonotypes. This specimen's time point label, interpreted: baseline before first vaccination. The source material was peripheral blood, sampled on day 0 of AZD1222 vaccination. These receptors all stem from an adult in good health.

The rearrangement uses TRBV27 and TRBJ2-2, with D perhaps matching TRBD2 (6 bases). The V and J ends lost 2 bases and 0 bases respectively, with 13 bases between them. Germline CDR1 is MNHEY and CDR2 is SMNVEV (reference sequence). The CDR3 has 17 residues. DNA of the CDR3: TGTGCCAGCAGTTTAAAACGCGGGGTGACGAACACCGGGGAGCTGTTTTTT. As protein: CASSLKRGVTNTGELFF.

V gene TRBV4-2 combines with J gene TRBJ1-5, with a weak D call TRBD1 (5 bases). CDR1 and CDR2 from the germline V gene are LGHNA and YNFKEQ. The CDR3 totals 15 residues. V lost 0 bases and J lost 6, with 12 bases in between. In DNA, the CDR3 is TGTGCCAGCAGCCAAGATGGGGCAGAGAGTCAGCCCCAGCATTTT. Its protein is CASSQDGAESQPQHF.

The chain couples TRBV6-1 to TRBJ1-6; D is unresolved. The CDR3 consists of 15 residues. Germline CDR1 reads MNHNS; CDR2 reads SASEGT. Trimming stripped 1 base from V and 2 bases from J, with 6 bases between. The CDR3 here is CASSEGTAYNSPLHF. The CDR3 bases are TGTGCCAGCAGTGAAGGAACGGCCTATAATTCACCCCTCCACTTT.